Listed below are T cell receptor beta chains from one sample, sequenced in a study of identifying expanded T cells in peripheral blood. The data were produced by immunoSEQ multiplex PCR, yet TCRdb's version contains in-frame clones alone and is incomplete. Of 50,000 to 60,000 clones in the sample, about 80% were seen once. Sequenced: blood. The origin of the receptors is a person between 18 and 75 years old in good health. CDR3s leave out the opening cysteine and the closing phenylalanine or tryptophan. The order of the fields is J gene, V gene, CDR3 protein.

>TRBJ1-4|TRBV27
ASSNGGFGTNEKLF
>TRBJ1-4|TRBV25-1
ASSDLRGWKEKLF
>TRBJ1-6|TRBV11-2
ASSTSEGENSPLH
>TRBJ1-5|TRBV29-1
SVQPQPNQPQH
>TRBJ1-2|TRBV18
ASSPGLEVGYGYT
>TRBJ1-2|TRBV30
AWSAQGRYYGYT
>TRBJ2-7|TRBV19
ASSPSGRRYEQY
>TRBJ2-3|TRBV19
ASSAGQGVADTQY
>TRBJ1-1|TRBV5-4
ASSGVGQATEAF
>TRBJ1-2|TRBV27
ASSLWGAGYT
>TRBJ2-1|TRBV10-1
ASSGDRGGDNEQF
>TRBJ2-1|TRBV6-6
ASSLASYNEQF
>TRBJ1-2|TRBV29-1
SVDSGGLLDGYT
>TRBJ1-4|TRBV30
AWSDLRGQSNEKLF
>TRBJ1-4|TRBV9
ASSVQGENEKLF
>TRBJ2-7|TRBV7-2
ASSFGLAEGWY
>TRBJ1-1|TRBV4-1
ASSQEDISGVEAF
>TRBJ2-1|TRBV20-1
SALNNEQF
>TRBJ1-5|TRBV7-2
ASSLSLGGSNQPQH
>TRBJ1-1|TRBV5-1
ASSLWDAPTEAF
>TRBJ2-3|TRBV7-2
ASSLGFGQY
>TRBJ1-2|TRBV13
ASRKGQAYGYT
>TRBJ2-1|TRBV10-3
AIKDPSGGNYNEQF
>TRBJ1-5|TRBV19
ASSIRWTGANSNQPQH
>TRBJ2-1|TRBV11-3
ASSLDYEQF
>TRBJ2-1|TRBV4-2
ASSQGLADEQF
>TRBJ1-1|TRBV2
ASRYGTGPMEAF
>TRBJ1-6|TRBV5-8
ASSLGTVANSPLH
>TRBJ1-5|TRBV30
AWSPNRQGHYQPQH
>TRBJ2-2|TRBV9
ASSVALVAGELF
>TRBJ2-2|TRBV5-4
ASSLNAGVNTGELF
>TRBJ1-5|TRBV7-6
ASSPGVGINQPQH
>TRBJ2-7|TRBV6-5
ASRSQGFPFNEQY
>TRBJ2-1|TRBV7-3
ASSLTQGAYEQF
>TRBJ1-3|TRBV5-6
ASSLRESSGNTIY
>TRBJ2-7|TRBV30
AWSRGASGMMVYEQY
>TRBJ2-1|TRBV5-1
ASSLVLANEQF
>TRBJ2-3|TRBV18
ASSPGLAGATDTQY
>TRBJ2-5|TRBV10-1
ASSESILVLSGTNPVETQY
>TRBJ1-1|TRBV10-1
ASQRQGNTEAF
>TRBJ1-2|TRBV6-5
ASTPRLNYGYT
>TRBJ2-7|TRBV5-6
ASSLALGGPYEQY
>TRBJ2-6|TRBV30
AWNDFYRHSGANVLT
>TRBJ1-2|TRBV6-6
ASSYKSDRNYGYT
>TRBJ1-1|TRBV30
AWSSGMNTEAF
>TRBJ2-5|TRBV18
ASSPNSMWETQY
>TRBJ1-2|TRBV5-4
ASSFDSSGDGYT
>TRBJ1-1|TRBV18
ASSPRRSTNTEAF
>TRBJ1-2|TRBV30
AWGGTPRWGYT
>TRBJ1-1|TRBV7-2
ASSFERAEAF
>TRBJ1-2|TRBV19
ASSTPQGYYGYT
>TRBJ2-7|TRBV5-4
ASSLEGPRGYEQY
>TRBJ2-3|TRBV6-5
ASSLGQGTGTDTQY
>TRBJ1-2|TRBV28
ASSPTALYGYT
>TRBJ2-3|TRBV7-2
ASSPQTLAGGTGADTQY